These T cell receptor beta chains were read from a single sample in a study of cytomegalovirus exposure and HLA in healthy donors. Clones were read by immunoSEQ multiplex PCR, and TCRdb kept only the in-frame ones, dropping some. The table includes about 130,000 clones, more than 80% detected once. The source material was PBMCs. Receptors were obtained from a man aged 25 to 40 in good health and CMV-seropositive. Both conserved end residues are part of each CDR3. Each record gives: V gene, D gene, J gene, CDR3 protein. A D gene is named only where the DNA matches it firmly.

>TRBV5-4|TRBD2|TRBJ2-3
CASSRGGGTDTQYF
>TRBV5-1|.|TRBJ1-6
CASSHGDNSPLHF
>TRBV19|.|TRBJ1-2
CASSPFYGTRRPIYGYTF
>TRBV7-9|.|TRBJ1-1
CSSSFFRTEAFF
>TRBV5-1|TRBD1|TRBJ1-6
CASSPKGQGLSSYNSPLHF
>TRBV6-4|.|TRBJ1-1
CASSDSGRGAEAFF
>TRBV6-5|.|TRBJ1-2
CASSPRSGYGYTF
>TRBV6-5|.|TRBJ2-7
CASSYSIHAGEQYF
>TRBV7-2|TRBD2|TRBJ2-1
CASSLEASGSFSYNEQFF
>TRBV10-3|TRBD1|TRBJ2-2
CAISGIGQGRPGWGTGELFF
>TRBV11-3|.|TRBJ2-1
CASSLESSGDNEQFF